This T cell receptor beta chain emerged from a study of blood T cell repertoires in COVID-19. V lost 4 bases, J lost 4 bases, and 8 bases stayed unmatched. The germline V gene has CDR1 SGHAT and CDR2 FQNNGV. The CDR3 has 15 amino acids. Measured with immunoSEQ multiplex PCR; TCRdb has only the in-frame clones, and not every one. The sample includes 150,000 to 200,000 clones, about 95% seen only once; the top ten take about 0.76%. This TCR was sampled from a man aged 25 to 40 with COVID-19, enrolled during active disease. What was sequenced was peripheral blood. The chain recombines TRBV11-2 with TRBJ2-3, with 7 nucleotides matching TRBD1. The CDR3 reads CASSWGTAGSDTQYF. The CDR3 nucleotides are TGTGCCAGCAGCTGGGGGACAGCCGGGTCAGATACGCAGTATTTT.